The entry below describes one T cell receptor beta chain. The antigen is undetermined. Sequencing used immunoSEQ multiplex PCR; TCRdb keeps in-frame clones, though not all of them. The table has 50,000 or so clones, 80% to 90% seen once. This record comes from a study of a mutant IDH1 vaccine in newly diagnosed glioma. Noted time point: week 5, during vaccination. Every vaccine dose comprised 300 ug of mutant IDH1 20-mer peptide plus topical imiquimod. The germline gives CDR1 SGHDT, CDR2 YYEEEE. CDR3 length: 13 amino acids. V shed 0 bases, J shed 5 bases, and the junction held 0 bases outside the gene matches.

Source: PBMCs, taken from a glioma patient whose treatment included an IDH1 peptide vaccine. The clonotype was recovered from a woman aged 45 to 65 with glioma. The V and J genes are TRBV5-6 and TRBJ2-5; 8 bases line up with TRBD2. The CDR3 is CASSLGLAETQYF. The DNA of the CDR3 is TGTGCCAGCAGCTTGGGACTAGCGGAGACCCAGTACTTC.